This TCR beta chain was found in a study of human T cells and chemical hapten exposure. The overall study: Minor volume differences among pooled libraries chiefly drove per-sample TCR yield variation.

Time point meaning: healthy volunteer bleed at 2 weeks. Total RNA was isolated from whole blood that had not been fractionated. The CDR3 runs 13 residues. Germline values: CDR1 SGDLS, CDR2 YYNGEE. Between the trimmed V and J ends, which lost 4 bases and 4 bases, there was a span of 12 bases. This clonotype was seen repeatedly, ten times or more. Antigen specificity is unknown. Per the authors' pipeline: Per sample, the median was around 96,000 TCRs, with values from around 25,000 to 690,000. TCRdb processed the RACE reads anew with MiXCR; each CDR3 protein has one entry. The authors' filters were not applied to this entry. This table holds approximately 44,000 distinct CDR3 sequences, 4.4% found once. Study findings and constraints: Following DPC sensitization, TCRs present above 1 in 1000 frequency showed no change.

Sequenced sample: whole blood. This sequence originates from a human donor in good health. Some clones in this sample may be carry-over from other donors' samples. The J gene is TRBJ2-7, the V gene TRBV9; a weak D match, TRBD1 (6 bases). CDR3: CASSPEQGYEQYF. Written as DNA, the CDR3 is TGTGCCAGCAGCCCTGAACAGGGTTACGAGCAGTACTTC. The variable domain in full, completed from reference TRBV9 and TRBJ2-7, reads DSGVTQTPKHLITATGQRVTLRCSPRSGDLSVYWYQQSLDQGLQFLIQYYNGEERAKGNILERFSAQQFPDLHSELNLSSLELGDSALYFCASSPEQGYEQYFGPGTRLTVT.